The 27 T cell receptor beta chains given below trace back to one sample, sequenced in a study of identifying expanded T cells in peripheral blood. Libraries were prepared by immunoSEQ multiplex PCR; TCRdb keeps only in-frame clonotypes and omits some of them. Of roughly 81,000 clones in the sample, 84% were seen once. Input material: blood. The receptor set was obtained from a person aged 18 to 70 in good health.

The CDR3 DNA is TGTGCCAGCAGCCCTAACGGGGGCGGGCTCTACGAGCAGTACTTC. Its protein product is CASSPNGGGLYEQYF. This chain links TRBV4-2 with TRBJ2-7, with D perhaps TRBD1 or TRBD2 (6 bases each). Per the germline V gene, CDR1 is LGHNA and CDR2 is YNFKEQ. V gave up 4 bases and J gave up 3 bases, with 16 bases separating them. The CDR3 is made up of 15 amino acids.

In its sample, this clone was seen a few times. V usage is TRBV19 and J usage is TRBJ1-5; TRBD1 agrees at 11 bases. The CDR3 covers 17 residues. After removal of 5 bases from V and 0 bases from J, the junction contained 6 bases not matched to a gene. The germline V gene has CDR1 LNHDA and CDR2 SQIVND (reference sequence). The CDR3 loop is CASSVGTGGTSNQPQHF. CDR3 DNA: TGTGCCAGTAGTGTCGGGACAGGGGGAACTAGCAATCAGCCCCAGCATTTT.

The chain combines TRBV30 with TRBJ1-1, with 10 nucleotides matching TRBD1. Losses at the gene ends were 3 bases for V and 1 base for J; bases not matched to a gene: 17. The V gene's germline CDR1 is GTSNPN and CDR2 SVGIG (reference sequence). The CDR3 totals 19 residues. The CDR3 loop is CAWSRDRGFPLLGNTEAFF. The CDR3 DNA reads TGTGCCTGGAGCCGGGACAGGGGTTTCCCCCTACTAGGGAACACTGAAGCTTTCTTT.

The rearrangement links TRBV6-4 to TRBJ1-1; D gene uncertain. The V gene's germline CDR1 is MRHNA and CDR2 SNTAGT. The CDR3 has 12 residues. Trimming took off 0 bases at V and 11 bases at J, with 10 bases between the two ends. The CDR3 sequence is CASSDSMGKAFF. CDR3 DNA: TGTGCCAGCAGTGACTCGATGGGGAAGGCTTTCTTT.

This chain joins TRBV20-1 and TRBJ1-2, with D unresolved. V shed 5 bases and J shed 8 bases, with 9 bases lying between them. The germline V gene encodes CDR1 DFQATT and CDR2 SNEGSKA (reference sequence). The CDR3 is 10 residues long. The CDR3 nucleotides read TGCAGTGCTGGGGAATGGGGCTACACCTTC. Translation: CSAGEWGYTF.

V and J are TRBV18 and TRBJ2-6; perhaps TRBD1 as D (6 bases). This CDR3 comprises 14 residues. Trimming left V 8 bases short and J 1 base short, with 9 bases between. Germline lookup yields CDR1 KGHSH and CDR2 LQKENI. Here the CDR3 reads CASTQGSGANVLTF. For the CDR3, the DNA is TGTGCCAGCACCCAGGGGTCTGGGGCCAACGTCCTGACTTTC.

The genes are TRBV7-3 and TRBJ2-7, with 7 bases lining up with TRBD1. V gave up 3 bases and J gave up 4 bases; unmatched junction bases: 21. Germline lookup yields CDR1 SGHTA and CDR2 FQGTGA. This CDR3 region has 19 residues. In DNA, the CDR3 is TGTGCCAGCAGCTTGTCTCCCCCGAGGGGGCGAAGGACAACTTACGAGCAGTACTTC. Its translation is CASSLSPPRGRRTTYEQYF.

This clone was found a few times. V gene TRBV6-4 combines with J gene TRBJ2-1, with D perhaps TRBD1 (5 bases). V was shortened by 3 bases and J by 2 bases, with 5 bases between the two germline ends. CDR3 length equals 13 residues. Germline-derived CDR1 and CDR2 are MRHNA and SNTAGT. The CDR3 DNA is TGTGCCAGCAGTGAGGACACCTACAATGAGCAGTTCTTC. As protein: CASSEDTYNEQFF.

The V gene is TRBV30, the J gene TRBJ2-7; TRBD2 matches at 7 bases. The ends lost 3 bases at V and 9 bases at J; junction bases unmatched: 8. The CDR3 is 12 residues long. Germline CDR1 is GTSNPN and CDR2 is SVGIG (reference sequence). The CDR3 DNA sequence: TGTGCCTGGAGCAGCGGGGCCATCGGGCAGTACTTC. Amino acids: CAWSSGAIGQYF.

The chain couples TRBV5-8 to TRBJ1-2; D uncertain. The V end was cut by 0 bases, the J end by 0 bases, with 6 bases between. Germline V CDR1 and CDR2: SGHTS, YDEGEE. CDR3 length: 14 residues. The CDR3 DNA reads TGTGCCAGCAGCTTGGGGGTTACTAACTATGGCTACACCTTC. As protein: CASSLGVTNYGYTF.

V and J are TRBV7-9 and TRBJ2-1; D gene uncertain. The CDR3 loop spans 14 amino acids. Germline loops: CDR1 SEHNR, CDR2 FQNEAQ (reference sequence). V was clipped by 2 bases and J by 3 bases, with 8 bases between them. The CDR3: CASSLRYNYNEQFF. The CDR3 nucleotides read TGTGCCAGCAGCTTACGTTATAACTACAATGAGCAGTTCTTC.

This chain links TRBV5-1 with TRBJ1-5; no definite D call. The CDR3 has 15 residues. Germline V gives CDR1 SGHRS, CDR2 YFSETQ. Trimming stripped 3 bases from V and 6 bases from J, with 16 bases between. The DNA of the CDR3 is TGCGCCAGCAGCTCAGAGGGTGTTCGGGGTCAGCCCCAGCATTTT. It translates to CASSSEGVRGQPQHF.

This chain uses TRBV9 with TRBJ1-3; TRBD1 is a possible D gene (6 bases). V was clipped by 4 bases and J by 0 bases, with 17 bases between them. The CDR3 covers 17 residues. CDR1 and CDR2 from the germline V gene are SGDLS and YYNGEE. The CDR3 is CASSSSVGGASGNTIYF. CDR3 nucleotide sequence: TGTGCCAGCAGCTCTAGTGTCGGGGGGGCCTCTGGAAACACCATATATTTT.

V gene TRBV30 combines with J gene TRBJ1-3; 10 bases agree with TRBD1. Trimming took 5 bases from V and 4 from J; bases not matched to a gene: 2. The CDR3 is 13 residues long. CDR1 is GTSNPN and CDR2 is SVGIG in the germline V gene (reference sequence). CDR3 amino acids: CAWGTGEGNTIYF. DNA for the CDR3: TGTGCCTGGGGGACAGGGGAAGGAAACACCATATATTTT. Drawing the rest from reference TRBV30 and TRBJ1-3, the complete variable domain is SQTIHQWPATLVQPVGSPLSLECTVEGTSNPNLYWYRQAAGRGLQLLFYSVGIGQISSEVPQNLSASRPQDRQFILSSKKLLLSDSGFYLCAWGTGEGNTIYFGEGSWLTVV.

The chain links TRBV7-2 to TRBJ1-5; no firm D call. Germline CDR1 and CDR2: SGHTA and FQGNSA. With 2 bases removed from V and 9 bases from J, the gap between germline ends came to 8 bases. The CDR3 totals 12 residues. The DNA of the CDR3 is TGTGCCAGCAGCTTATATCTGGGGCCCCAGCATTTT. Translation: CASSLYLGPQHF.

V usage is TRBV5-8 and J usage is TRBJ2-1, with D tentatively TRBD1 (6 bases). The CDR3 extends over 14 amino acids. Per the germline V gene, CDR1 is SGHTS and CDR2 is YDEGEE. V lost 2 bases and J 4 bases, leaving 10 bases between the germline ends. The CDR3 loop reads CASSFTDRYNEQFF. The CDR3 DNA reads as TGTGCCAGCAGCTTCACCGACAGGTACAATGAGCAGTTCTTC.

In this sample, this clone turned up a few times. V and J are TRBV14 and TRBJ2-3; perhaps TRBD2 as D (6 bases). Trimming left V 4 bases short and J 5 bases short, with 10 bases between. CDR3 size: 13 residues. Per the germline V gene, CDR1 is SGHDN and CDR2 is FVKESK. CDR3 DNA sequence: TGTGCCAGCAGCCCTTACGGGAGAGATACGCAGTATTTT. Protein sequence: CASSPYGRDTQYF. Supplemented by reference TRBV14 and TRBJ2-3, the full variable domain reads EAGVTQFPSHSVIEKGQTVTLRCDPISGHDNLYWYRRVMGKEIKFLLHFVKESKQDESGMPNNRFLAERTGGTYSTLKVQPAELEDSGVYFCASSPYGRDTQYFGPGTRLTVL.

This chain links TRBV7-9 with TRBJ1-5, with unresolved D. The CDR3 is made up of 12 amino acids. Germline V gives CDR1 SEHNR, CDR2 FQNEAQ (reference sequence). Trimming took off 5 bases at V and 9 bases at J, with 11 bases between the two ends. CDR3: CASSPDPGPQHF. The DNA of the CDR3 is TGTGCCAGCAGCCCGGACCCCGGGCCCCAGCATTTT.

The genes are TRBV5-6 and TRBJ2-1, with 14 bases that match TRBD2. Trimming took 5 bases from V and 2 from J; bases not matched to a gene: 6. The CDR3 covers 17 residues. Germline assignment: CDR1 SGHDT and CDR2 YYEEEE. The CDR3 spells CASRATGLAGAYNEQFF. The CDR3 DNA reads TGTGCCAGCAGAGCTACGGGACTAGCGGGAGCCTACAATGAGCAGTTCTTC.

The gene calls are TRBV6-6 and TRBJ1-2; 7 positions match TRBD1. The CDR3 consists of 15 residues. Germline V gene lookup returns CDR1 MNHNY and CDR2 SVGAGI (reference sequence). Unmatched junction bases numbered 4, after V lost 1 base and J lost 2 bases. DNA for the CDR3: TGTGCCAGCAGTTACTGGGACAGATTCAACTATGGCTACACCTTC. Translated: CASSYWDRFNYGYTF.

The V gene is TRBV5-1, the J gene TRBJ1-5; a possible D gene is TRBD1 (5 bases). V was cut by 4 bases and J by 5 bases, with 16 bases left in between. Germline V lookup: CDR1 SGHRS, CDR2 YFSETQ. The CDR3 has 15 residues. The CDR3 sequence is CASSRDPGADQPQHF. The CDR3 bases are TGCGCCAGCAGCCGGGACCCAGGAGCCGATCAGCCCCAGCATTTT.

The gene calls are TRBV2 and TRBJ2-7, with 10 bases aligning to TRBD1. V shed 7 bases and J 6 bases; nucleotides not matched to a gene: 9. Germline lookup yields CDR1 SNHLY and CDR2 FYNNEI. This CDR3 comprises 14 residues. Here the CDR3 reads CASIGDRGSFEQYF. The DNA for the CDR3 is TGTGCCAGCATAGGGGACAGGGGATCATTCGAGCAGTACTTC.

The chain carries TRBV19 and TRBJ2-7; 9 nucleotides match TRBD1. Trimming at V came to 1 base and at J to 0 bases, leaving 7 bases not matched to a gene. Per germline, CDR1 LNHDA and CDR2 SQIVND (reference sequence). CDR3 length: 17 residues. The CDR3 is CASSIGHGQGSSYEQYF. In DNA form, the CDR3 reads TGTGCCAGTAGTATAGGTCACGGACAGGGGAGCTCCTACGAGCAGTACTTC.

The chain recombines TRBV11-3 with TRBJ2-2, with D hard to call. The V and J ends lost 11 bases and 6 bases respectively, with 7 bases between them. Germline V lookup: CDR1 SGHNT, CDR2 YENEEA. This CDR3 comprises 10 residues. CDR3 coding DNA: TGTGCCTCCCCCCCCGGGGAGCTGTTTTTT. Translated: CASPPGELFF. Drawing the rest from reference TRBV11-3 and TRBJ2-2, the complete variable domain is EAGVVQSPRYKIIEKKQPVAFWCNPISGHNTLYWYLQNLGQGPELLIRYENEEAVDDSQLPKDRFSAERLKGVDSTLKIQPAELGDSAVYLCASPPGELFFGEGSRLTVL.

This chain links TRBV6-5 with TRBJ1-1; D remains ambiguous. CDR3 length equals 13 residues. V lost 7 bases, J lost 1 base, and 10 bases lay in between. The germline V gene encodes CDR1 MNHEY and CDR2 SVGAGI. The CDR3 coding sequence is TGTGCCAGCATTCGGACTGGGAACACTGAAGCTTTCTTT. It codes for CASIRTGNTEAFF.

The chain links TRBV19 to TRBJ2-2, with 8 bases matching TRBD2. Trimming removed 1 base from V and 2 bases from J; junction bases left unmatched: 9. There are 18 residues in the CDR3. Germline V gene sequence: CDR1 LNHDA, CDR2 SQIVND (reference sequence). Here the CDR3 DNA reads TGTGCCAGTAGTATAGCGGTCGAACTAGCGGTAAACACCGGGGAGCTGTTTTTT. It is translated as CASSIAVELAVNTGELFF.

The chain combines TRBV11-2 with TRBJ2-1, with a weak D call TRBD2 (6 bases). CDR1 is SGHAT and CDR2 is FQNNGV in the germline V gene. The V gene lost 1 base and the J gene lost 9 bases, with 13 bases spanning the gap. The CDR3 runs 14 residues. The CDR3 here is CASSLVRNGGEQFF. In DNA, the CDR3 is TGTGCCAGCAGCTTAGTCAGGAACGGGGGTGAGCAGTTCTTC.